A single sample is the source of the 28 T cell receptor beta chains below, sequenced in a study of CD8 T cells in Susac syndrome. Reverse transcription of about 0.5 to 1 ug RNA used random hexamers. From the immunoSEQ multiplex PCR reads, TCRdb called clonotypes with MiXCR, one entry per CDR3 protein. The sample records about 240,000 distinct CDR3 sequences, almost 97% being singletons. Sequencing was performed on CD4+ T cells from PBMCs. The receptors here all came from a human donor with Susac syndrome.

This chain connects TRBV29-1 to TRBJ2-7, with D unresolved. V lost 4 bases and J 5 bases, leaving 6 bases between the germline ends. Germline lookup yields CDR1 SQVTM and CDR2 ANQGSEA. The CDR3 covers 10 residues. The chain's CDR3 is CSVVADEQYF. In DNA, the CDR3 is TGCAGCGTTGTGGCAGACGAGCAGTACTTC.

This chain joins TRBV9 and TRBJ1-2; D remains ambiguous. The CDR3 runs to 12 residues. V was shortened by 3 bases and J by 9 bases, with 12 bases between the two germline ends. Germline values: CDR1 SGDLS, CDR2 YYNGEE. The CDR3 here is CASSALEGRYTF. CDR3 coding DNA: TGTGCCAGCAGCGCCCTGGAAGGTCGCTACACCTTC.

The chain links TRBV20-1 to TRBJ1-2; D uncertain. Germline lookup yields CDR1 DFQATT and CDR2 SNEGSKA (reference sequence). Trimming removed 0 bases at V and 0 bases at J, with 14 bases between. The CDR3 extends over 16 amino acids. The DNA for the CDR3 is TGCAGTGCTAGAGATTGGAAGGGCTCTTCTAACTATGGCTACACCTTC. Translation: CSARDWKGSSNYGYTF.

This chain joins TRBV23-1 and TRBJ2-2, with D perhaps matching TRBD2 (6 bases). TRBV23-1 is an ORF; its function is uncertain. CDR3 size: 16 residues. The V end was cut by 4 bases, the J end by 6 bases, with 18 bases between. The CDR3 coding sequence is TGCGCCAGCAGTCTTACGGACTTTTGGGAGGCCGGGGAGCTGTTTTTT. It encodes CASSLTDFWEAGELFF.

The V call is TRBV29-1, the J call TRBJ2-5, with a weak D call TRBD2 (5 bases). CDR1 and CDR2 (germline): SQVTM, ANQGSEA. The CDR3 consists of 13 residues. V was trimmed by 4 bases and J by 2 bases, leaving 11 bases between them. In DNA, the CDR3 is TGCAGCGTTGCTGGTTGGACTCAAGAGACCCAGTACTTC. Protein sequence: CSVAGWTQETQYF.

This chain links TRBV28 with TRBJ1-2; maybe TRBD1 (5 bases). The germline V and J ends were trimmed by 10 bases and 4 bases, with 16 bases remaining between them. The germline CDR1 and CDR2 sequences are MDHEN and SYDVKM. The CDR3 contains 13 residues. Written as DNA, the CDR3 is TGTGCCACCCAAAGGGCAGGGCGCTATGGCTACACCTTC. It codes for CATQRAGRYGYTF.

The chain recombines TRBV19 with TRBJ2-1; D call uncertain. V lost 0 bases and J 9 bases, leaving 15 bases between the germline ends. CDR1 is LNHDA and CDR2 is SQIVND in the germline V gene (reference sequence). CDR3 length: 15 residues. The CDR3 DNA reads TGTGCCAGTAGTATAGATCGATTGGGGTCATCTGAGCAGTTCTTC. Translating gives CASSIDRLGSSEQFF. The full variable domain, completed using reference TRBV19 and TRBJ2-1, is DGGITQSPKYLFRKEGQNVTLSCEQNLNHDAMYWYRQDPGQGLRLIYYSQIVNDFQKGDIAEGYSVSREKKESFPLTVTSAQKNPTAFYLCASSIDRLGSSEQFFGPGTRLTVL.

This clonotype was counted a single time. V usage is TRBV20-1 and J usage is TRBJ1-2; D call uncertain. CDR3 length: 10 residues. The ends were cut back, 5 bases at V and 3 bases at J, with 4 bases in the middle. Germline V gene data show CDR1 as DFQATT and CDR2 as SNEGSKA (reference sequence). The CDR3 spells CSARYYGYTF. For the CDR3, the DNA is TGCAGTGCTCGGTACTATGGCTACACCTTC.

In DNA, the CDR3 is TGTGCCAGCAGCCAAGACGCCAAGGGAGGCTACACCTTC. It specifies CASSQDAKGGYTF. The chain has TRBV4-2 and TRBJ1-2, with D uncertain. The germline V gene has CDR1 LGHNA and CDR2 YNFKEQ. This CDR3 has 13 amino acids. The V end was cut by 0 bases, the J end by 8 bases, with 10 bases between.

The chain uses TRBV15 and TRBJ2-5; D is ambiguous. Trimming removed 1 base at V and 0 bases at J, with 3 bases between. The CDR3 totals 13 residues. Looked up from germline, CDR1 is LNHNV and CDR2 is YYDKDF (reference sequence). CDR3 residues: CATSRGYQETQYF. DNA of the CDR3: TGTGCCACCAGCAGAGGTTACCAAGAGACCCAGTACTTC.

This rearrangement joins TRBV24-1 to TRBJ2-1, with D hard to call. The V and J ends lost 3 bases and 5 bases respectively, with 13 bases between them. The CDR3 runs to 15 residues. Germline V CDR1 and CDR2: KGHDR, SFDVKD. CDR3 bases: TGTGCCACCAGTGATGTGGGGTCACTTGACAATGAGCAGTTCTTC. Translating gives CATSDVGSLDNEQFF.

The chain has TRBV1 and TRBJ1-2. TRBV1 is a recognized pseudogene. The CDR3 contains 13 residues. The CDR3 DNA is TGCACCAGCAGCCCTAAGGAACAGTATGGCTACACCTTC. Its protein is CTSSPKEQYGYTF.

The CDR3 region has the DNA TGCAGCGTTGAAATAGGAGCCAGCTCCTACGAGCAGTACTTC. Translating gives CSVEIGASSYEQYF. The chain has TRBV29-1 and TRBJ2-7, with D hard to call. V was shortened by 2 bases and J by 0 bases, with 11 bases between the two germline ends. The CDR3 totals 14 residues. Germline V CDR1 and CDR2: SQVTM, ANQGSEA.

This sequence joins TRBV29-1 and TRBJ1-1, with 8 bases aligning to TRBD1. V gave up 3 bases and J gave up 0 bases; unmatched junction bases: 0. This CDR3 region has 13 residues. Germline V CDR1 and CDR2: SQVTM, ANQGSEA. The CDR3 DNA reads TGCAGCGTTGACAGGGGGCTGAACACTGAAGCTTTCTTT. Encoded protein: CSVDRGLNTEAFF.

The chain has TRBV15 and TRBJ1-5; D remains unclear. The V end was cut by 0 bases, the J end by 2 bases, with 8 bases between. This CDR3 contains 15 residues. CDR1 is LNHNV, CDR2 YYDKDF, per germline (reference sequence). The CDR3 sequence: CATSRERAGNQPQHF. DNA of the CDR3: TGTGCCACCAGCAGAGAGAGGGCCGGCAATCAGCCCCAGCATTTT.

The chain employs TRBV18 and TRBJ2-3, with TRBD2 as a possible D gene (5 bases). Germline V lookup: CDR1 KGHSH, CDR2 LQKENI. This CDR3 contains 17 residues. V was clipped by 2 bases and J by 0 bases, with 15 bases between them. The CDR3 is CASSPRKSGASTDTQYF. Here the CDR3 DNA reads TGTGCCAGCTCACCAAGGAAGAGCGGTGCTAGCACAGATACGCAGTATTTT.

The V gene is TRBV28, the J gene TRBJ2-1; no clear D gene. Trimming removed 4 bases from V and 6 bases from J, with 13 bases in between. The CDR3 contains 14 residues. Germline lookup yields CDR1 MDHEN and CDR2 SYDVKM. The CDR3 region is CASSSVISGNEQFF. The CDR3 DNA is TGTGCCAGCAGTTCGGTGATTTCCGGCAATGAGCAGTTCTTC.

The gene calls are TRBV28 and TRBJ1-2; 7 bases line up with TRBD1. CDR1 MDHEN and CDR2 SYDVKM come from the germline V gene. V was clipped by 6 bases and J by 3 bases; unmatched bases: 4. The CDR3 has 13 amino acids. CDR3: CASRSGTDYGYTF. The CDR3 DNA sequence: TGTGCCAGCAGGTCCGGGACAGACTATGGCTACACCTTC.

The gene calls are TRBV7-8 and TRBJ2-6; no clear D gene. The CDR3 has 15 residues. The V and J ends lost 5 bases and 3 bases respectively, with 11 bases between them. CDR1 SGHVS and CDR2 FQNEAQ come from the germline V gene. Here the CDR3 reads CASSLRSGGANVLTF. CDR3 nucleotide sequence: TGTGCCAGCAGCCTACGGAGTGGTGGGGCCAACGTCCTGACTTTC.

This chain's CDR3 is CASSGREGIYSGANVLTF. The CDR3 DNA reads TGTGCCAGTTCTGGGCGTGAGGGGATATACTCTGGGGCCAACGTCCTGACTTTC. The chain employs TRBV25-1 and TRBJ2-6; either TRBD1 or TRBD2 may supply D (5 bases each). The CDR3 spans 18 residues. In germline, CDR1 is MGHDK, CDR2 SYGVNS. Between the trimmed V and J ends, which lost 9 bases and 0 bases, there was a span of 21 bases.

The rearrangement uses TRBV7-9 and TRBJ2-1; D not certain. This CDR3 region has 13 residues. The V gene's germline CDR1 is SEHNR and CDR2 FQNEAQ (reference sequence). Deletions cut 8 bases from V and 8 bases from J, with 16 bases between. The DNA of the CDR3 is TGTGCCAGCGGGCCCCTTACAGTCCATGAGCAGTTCTTC. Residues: CASGPLTVHEQFF.

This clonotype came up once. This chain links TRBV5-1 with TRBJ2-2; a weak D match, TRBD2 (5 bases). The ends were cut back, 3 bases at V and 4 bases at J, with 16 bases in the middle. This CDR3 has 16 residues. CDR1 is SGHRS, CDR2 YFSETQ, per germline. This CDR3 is CASSSLLGRPTGELFF. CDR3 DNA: TGCGCCAGCAGCTCCCTCCTGGGGAGACCCACCGGGGAGCTGTTTTTT.

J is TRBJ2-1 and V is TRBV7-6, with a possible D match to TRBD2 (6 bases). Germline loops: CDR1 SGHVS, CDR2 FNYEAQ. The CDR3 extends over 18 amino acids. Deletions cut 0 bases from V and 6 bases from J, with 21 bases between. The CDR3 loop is CASSLAGPSSGDPNEQFF. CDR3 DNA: TGTGCCAGCAGCTTAGCGGGCCCCTCGTCGGGAGACCCCAATGAGCAGTTCTTC.

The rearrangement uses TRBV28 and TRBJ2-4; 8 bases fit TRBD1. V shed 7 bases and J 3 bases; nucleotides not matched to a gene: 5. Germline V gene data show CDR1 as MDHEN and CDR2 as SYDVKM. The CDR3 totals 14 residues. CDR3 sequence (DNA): TGTGCCAGCACCCCGGACAGGGTCAAAAACATTCAGTACTTC. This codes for CASTPDRVKNIQYF.

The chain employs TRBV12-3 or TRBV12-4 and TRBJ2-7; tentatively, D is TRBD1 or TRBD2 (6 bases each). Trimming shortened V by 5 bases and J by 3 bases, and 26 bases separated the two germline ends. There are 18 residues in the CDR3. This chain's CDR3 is CASSPNRGVGGWVYEQYF. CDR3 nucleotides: TGTGCCAGCAGTCCCAATAGGGGGGTGGGCGGATGGGTCTACGAGCAGTACTTC.

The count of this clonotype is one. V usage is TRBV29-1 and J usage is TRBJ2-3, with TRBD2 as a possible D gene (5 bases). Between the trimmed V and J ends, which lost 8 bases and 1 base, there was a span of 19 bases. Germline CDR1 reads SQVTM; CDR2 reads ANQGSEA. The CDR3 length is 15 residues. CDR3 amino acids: CSLKVTGWGTDTQYF. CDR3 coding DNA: TGCAGCTTAAAAGTGACGGGATGGGGCACAGATACGCAGTATTTT.

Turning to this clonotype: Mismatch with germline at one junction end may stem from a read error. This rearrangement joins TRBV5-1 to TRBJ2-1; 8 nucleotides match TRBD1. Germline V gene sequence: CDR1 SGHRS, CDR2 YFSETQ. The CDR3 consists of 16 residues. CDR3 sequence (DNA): TGCGCCAGCAGTTTGGCCCCAGGGGGCCAGGACAATGAGCAGTTCTTC. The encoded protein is CASSLAPGGQDNEQFF.

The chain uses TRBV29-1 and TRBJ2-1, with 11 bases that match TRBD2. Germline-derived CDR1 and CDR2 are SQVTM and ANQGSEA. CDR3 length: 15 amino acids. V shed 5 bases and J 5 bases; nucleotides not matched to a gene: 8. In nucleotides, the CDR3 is TGCAGCGTTCACCCAAGACTAGCGGGAAACAATGAGCAGTTCTTC. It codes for CSVHPRLAGNNEQFF.